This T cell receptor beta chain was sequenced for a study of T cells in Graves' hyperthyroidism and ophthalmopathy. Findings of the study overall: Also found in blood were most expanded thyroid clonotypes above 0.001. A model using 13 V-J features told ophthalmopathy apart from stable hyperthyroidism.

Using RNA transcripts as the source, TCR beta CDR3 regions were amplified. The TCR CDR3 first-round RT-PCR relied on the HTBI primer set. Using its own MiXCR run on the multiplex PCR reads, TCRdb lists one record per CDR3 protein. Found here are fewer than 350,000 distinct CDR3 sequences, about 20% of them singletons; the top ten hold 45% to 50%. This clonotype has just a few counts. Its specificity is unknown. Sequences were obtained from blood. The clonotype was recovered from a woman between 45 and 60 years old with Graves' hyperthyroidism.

As DNA, the CDR3 is TGTGCCAGCATCAACGGACAGGGGTGGGAGACCCAGTACTTC. Its protein product is CASINGQGWETQYF. The V and J genes are TRBV6-2 or TRBV6-3 and TRBJ2-5; TRBD1 agrees at 9 bases. The CDR3 loop spans 14 amino acids. V gave up 7 bases and J gave up 5 bases; unmatched junction bases: 8. The germline CDR1 and CDR2 sequences are MNHEY and SVGEGT.